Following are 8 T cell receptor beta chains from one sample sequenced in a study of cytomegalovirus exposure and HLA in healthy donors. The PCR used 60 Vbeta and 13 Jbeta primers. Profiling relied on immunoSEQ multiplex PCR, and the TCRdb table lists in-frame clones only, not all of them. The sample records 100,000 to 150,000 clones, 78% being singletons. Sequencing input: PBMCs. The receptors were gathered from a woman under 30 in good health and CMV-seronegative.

The CDR3 is CASSIVGQAAYEQYF. CDR3 DNA sequence: TGTGCCAGTAGTATCGTTGGGCAGGCCGCCTACGAGCAGTACTTC. The chain uses TRBV19 and TRBJ2-7; D gene uncertain. The germline V and J ends were trimmed by 3 bases and 2 bases, with 14 bases remaining between them. Per the germline V gene, CDR1 is LNHDA and CDR2 is SQIVND (reference sequence). The CDR3 runs to 15 residues.

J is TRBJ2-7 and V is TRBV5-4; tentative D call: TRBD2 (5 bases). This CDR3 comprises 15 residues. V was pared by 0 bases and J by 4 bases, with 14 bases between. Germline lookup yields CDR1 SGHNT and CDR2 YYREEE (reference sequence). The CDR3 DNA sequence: TGTGCCAGCAGCTTGGCCGGTGGGAGAAGGTACGAGCAGTACTTC. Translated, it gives CASSLAGGRRYEQYF.

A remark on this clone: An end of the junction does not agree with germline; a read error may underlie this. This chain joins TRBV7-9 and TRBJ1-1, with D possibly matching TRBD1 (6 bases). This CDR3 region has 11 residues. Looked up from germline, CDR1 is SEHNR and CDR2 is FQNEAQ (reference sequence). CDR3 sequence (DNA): TGTGCCAGCAGCCGGGACACTGGAGCTTTCTTT. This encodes CASSRDTGAFF.

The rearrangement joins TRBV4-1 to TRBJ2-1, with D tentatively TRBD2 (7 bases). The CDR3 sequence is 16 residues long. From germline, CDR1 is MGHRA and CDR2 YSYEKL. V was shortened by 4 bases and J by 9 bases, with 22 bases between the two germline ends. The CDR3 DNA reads TGCGCCAGCAGCCCCCTAGGGAGGGACAAGTACCCTGAGCAGTTCTTC. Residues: CASSPLGRDKYPEQFF.

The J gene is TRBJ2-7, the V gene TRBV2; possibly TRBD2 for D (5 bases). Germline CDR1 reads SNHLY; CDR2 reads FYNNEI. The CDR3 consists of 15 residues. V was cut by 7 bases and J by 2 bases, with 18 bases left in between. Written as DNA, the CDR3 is TGTGCCAGCAATGGCCCGAGGACTTGGACCTACGAGCAGTACTTC. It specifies CASNGPRTWTYEQYF. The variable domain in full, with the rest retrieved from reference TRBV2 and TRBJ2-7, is EPEVTQTPSHQVTQMGQEVILRCVPISNHLYFYWYRQILGQKVEFLVSFYNNEISEKSEIFDDQFSVERPDGSNFTLKIRSTKLEDSAMYFCASNGPRTWTYEQYFGPGTRLTVT.

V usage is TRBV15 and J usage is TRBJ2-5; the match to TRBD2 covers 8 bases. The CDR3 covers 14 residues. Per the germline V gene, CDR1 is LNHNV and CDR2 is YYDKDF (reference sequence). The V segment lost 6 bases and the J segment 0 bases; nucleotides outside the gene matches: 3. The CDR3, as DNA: TGTGCCACCAGGGATAGCGGGAACCAAGAGACCCAGTACTTC. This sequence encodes CATRDSGNQETQYF.

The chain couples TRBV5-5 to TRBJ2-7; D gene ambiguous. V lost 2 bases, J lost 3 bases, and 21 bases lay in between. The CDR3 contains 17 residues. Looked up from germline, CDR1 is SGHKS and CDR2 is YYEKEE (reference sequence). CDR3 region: CASSLLPDDGARYEQYF. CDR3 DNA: TGTGCCAGCAGCTTACTACCTGACGATGGCGCCCGCTACGAGCAGTACTTC.

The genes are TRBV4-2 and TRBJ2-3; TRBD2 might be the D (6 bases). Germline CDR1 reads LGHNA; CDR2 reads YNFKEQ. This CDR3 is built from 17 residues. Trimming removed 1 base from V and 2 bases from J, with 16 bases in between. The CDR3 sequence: CASSQGFSGVYTDTQYF. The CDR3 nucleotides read TGTGCCAGCAGCCAAGGGTTTTCGGGGGTTTACACAGATACGCAGTATTTT.